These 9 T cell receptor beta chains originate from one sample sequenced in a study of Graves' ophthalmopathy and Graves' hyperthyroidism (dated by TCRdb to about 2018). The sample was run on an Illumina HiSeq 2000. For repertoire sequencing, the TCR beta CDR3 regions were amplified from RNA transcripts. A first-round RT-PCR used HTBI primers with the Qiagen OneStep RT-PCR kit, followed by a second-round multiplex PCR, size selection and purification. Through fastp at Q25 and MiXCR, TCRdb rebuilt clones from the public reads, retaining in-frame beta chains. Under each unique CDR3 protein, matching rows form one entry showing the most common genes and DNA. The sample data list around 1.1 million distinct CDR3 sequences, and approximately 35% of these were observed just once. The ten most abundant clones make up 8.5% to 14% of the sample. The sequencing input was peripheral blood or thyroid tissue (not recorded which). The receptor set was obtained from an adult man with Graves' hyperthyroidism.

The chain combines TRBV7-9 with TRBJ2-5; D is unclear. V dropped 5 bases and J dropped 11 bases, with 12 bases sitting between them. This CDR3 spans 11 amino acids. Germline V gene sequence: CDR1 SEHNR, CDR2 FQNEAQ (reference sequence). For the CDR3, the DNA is TGTGCCAGCAGCCCGACAAGAACTCAGTACTTC. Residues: CASSPTRTQYF.

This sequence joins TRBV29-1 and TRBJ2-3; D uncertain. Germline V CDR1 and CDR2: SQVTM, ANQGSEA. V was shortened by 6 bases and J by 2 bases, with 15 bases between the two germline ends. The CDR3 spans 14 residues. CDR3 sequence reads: CSVRPMALTDTQYF. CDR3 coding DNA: TGCAGCGTCCGACCCATGGCACTCACAGATACGCAGTATTTT.

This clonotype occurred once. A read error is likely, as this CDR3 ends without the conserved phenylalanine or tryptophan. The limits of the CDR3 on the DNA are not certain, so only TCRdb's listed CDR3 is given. The CDR3 is CASSSQSS. This chain joins TRBV5-8 and TRBJ2-5. From its first to its last residue, the CDR3 has 8 amino acids. The germline CDR1 and CDR2 sequences are SGHTS and YDEGEE.

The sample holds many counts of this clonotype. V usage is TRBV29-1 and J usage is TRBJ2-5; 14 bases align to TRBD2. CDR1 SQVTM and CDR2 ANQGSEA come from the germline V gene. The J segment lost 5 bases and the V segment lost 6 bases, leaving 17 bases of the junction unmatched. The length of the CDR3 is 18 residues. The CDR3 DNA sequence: TGCAGCGTGGGAGGGGGGACTAGCGGGGGAATGAGGCCGGAGACCCAGTACTTC. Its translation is CSVGGGTSGGMRPETQYF.

The CDR3 spells CASSETGRSNQPQHF. The DNA for the CDR3 is TGTGCCAGCAGCGAGACGGGTAGGAGCAATCAGCCCCAGCATTTT. The chain joins TRBV7-9 to TRBJ1-5; D gene unclear. Germline V lookup: CDR1 SEHNR, CDR2 FQNEAQ (reference sequence). This CDR3 has 15 amino acids. V gave up 5 bases and J gave up 1 base, with 12 bases separating them.

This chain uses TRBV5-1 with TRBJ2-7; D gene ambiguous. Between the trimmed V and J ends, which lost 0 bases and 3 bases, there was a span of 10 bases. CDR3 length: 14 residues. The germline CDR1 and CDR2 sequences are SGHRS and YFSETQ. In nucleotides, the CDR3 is TGCGCCAGCAGCTTGGCCATTGGGGTCTACGAGCAGTACTTC. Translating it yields CASSLAIGVYEQYF.

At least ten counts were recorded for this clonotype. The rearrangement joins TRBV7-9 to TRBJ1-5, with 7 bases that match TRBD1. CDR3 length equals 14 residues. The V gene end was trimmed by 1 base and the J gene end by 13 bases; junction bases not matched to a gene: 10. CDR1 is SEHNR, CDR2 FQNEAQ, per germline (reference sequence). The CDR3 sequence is CASSLGGGGPGQHF. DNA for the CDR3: TGTGCCAGCAGCTTAGGAGGGGGCGGACCCGGACAGCATTTT.

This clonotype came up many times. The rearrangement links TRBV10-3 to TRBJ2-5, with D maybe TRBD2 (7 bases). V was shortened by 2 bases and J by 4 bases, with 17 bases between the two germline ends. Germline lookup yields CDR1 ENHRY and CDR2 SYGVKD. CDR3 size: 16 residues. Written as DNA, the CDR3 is TGTGCCATCAGTGAGAGGGGGGGTCCCTCGGGAGAGACCCAGTACTTC. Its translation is CAISERGGPSGETQYF.

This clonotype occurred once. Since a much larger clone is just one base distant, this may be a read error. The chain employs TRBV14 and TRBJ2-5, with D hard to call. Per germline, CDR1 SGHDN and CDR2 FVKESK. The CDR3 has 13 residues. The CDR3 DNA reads TGTGCCAGCGGCCAACAAAGGAAAGAGACCCAGTACTTC. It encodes CASGQQRKETQYF.